Shown below are 2 T cell receptor beta chains from a single sample sequenced in a study of tumor and adjacent non-tumor tissue in lung cancer. TCRbeta libraries were built with three rounds of nested PCR, modified from ARM-PCR. TCRdb re-derived calls from the multiplex PCR reads in MiXCR, one entry per CDR3 protein. The table shows about 98,000 distinct CDR3 sequences, with 75% to 90% occurring only once. The template was RNA from unsorted bulk tissue. The normal lung tissue was taken more than 3 cm from the tumor edge. The sequenced sample consisted of distant non-tumor lung tissue. The receptors stem from a man aged 55 to 69 with small cell lung cancer.

As concerns this clonotype: The CDR3 does not close with the conserved phenylalanine or tryptophan, likely indicating a read error. This chain joins TRBV20-1 and TRBJ2-2; D is undetermined. There are 12 residues in the CDR3. Trimming took 3 bases from V and 1 from J, leaving 3 bases between them. Germline values: CDR1 DFQATT, CDR2 SNEGSKA (reference sequence). CDR3 sequence: CSASGNTGELFY. The CDR3, as DNA: TGCAGTGCTAGTGGGAACACCGGGGAGCTGTTTTAT.

Concerning this clonotype: At one end, the junction sequence differs from germline, possibly due to a read error. DNA for the CDR3: TGTGCTAGCAGACTCATGACAGGGAACGCAAACACCATATATTTT. As protein: CASRLMTGNANTIYF. J is TRBJ1-3 and V is TRBV4-2; 7 nucleotides line up with TRBD1. The CDR3 totals 15 residues. The germline gives CDR1 LGHNA, CDR2 YNFKEQ.